The 4 T cell receptor beta chains below come from one sample, sequenced in a study of T cell responses to AZD1222 COVID-19 vaccine. Method: immunoSEQ multiplex PCR; TCRdb's copy keeps in-frame clones and lacks some. The sample records over 150,000 clones, about 93% being singletons. The input for sequencing was peripheral blood, taken 28 days after the second AZD1222 dose. These receptors were taken from an adult who received the AZD1222 COVID-19 vaccine.

The rearrangement links TRBV12-3 or TRBV12-4 to TRBJ1-1; D remains ambiguous. This CDR3 has 13 residues. Between the trimmed V and J ends, which lost 3 bases and 5 bases, there was a span of 10 bases. The CDR3 DNA sequence: TGTGCCAGCAGTTTTGGTTTGGAGACTGAAGCTTTCTTT. Amino acid sequence: CASSFGLETEAFF.

V usage is TRBV5-1 and J usage is TRBJ1-4; D not certain. CDR3 size: 20 residues. Germline V lookup: CDR1 SGHRS, CDR2 YFSETQ. The V end lost 0 bases, the J end lost 0 bases, and 21 bases lay between the germline ends. The CDR3 sequence: CASSLEWETGSPSTNEKLFF. In DNA, the CDR3 is TGCGCCAGCAGCTTGGAGTGGGAAACCGGTTCCCCCTCAACTAATGAAAAACTGTTTTTT.

This clone came up once. V and J are TRBV19 and TRBJ1-6, with 7 bases lining up with TRBD1. Germline lookup yields CDR1 LNHDA and CDR2 SQIVND (reference sequence). V lost 6 bases to trimming and J lost 6 bases; unmatched junction nucleotides: 8. CDR3 length: 15 amino acids. The CDR3 DNA reads as TGTGCCAGTAGGAGTGACAGGGCCGGTAATTCACCCCTCCACTTT. Its translation is CASRSDRAGNSPLHF.

This clone has just one count. The J gene is TRBJ1-1, the V gene TRBV16, with a possible D match to TRBD1 (5 bases). The CDR3 has 14 residues. Germline CDR1 reads KGHSY; CDR2 reads FQNENV. Trimming removed 0 bases at V and 3 bases at J, with 8 bases between. The CDR3 nucleotides are TGTGCCAGCAGCCAATCAGGGGAATACACTGAAGCTTTCTTT. As protein: CASSQSGEYTEAFF.